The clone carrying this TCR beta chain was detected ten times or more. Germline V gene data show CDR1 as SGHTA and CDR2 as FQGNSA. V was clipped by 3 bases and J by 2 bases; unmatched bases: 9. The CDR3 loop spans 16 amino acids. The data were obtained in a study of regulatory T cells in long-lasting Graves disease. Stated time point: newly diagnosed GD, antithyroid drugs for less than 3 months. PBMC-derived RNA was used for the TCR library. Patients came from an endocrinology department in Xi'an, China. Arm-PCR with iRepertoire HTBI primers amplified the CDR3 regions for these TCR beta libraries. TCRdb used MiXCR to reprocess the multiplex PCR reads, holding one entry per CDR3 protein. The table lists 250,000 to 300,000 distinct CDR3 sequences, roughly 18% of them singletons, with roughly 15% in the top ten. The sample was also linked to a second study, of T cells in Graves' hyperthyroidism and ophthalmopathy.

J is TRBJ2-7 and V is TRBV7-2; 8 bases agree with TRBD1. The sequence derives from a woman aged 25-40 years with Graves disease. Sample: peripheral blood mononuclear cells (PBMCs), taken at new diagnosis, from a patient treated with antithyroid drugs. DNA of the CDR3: TGTGCCAGCAGCTTCCCTAGACAGGGGTGGACCTACGAGCAGTACTTC. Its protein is CASSFPRQGWTYEQYF.